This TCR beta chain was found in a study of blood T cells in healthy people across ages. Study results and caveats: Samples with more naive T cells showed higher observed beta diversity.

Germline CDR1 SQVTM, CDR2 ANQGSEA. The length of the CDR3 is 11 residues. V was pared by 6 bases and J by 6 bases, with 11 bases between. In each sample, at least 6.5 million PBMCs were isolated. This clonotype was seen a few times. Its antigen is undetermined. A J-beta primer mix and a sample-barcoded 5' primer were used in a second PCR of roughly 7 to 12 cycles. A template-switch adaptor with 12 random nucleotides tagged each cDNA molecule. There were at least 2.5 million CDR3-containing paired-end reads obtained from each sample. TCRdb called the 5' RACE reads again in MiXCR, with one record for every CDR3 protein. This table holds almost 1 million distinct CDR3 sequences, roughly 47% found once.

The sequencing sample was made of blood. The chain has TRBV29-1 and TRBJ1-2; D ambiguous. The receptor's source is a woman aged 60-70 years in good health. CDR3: CSVRDIDGYTF. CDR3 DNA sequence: TGCAGCGTCCGCGACATCGATGGCTACACCTTC.